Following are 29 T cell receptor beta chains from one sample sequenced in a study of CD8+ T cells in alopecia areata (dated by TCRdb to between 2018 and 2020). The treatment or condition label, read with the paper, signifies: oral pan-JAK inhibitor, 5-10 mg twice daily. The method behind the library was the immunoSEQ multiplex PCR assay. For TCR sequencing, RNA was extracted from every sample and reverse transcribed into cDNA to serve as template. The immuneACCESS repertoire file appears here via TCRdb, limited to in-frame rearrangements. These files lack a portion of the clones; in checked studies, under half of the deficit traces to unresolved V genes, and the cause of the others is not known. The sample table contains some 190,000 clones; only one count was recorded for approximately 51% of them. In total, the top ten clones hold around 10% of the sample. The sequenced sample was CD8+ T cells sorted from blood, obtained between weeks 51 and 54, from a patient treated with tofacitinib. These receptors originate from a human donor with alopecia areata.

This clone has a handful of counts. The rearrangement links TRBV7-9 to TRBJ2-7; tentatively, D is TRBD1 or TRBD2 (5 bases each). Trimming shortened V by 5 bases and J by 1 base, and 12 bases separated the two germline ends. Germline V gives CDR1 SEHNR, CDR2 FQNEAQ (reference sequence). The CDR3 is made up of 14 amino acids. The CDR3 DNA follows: TGTGCCAGCAGCGTTCCCGGGGCTTCCTACGAGCAGTACTTC. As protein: CASSVPGASYEQYF. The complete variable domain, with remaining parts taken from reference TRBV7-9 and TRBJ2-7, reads DTGVSQNPRHKITKRGQNVTFRCDPISEHNRLYWYRQTLGQGPEFLTYFQNEAQLEKSRLLSDRFSAERPKGSFSTLEIQRTEQGDSAMYLCASSVPGASYEQYFGPGTRLTVT.

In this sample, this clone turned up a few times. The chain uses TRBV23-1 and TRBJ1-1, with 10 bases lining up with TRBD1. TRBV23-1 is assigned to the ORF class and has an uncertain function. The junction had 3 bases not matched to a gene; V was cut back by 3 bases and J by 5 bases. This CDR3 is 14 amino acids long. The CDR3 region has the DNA TGCGCCAGCAGTCACCGGACAGGGGGTACTGAAGCTTTCTTT. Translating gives CASSHRTGGTEAFF.

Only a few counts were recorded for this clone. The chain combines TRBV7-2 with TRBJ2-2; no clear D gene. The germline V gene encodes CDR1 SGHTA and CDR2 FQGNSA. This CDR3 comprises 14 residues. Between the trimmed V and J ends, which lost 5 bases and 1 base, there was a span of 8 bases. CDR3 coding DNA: TGTGCCAGCAGCCCCCAGATGAACACCGGGGAGCTGTTTTTT. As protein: CASSPQMNTGELFF.

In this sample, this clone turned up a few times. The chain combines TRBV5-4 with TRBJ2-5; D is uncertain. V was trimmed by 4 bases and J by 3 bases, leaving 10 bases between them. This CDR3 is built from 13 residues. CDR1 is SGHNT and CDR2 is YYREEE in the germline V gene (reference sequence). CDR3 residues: CASSREAEETQYF. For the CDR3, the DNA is TGTGCCAGCAGCCGTGAGGCAGAAGAGACCCAGTACTTC.

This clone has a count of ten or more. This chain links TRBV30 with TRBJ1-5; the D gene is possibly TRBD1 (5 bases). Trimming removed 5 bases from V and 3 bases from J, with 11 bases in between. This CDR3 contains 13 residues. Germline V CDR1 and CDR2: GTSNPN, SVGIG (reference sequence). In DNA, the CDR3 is TGTGCCTGGGCCCCGGACAACAATCAGCCCCAGCATTTT. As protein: CAWAPDNNQPQHF. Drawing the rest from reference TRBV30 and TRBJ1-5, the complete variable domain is SQTIHQWPATLVQPVGSPLSLECTVEGTSNPNLYWYRQAAGRGLQLLFYSVGIGQISSEVPQNLSASRPQDRQFILSSKKLLLSDSGFYLCAWAPDNNQPQHFGDGTRLSIL.

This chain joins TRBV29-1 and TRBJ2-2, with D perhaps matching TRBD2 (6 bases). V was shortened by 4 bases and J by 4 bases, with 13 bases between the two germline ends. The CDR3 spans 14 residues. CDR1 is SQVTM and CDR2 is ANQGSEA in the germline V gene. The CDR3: CSVGGAGSTGELFF. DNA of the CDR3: TGCAGCGTTGGCGGGGCGGGGAGCACCGGGGAGCTGTTTTTT.

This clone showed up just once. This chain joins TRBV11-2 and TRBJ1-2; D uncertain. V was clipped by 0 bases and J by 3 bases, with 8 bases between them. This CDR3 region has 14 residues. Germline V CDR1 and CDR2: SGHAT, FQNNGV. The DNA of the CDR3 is TGTGCCAGCAGCTTAGATCGGGAGTACTATGGCTACACCTTC. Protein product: CASSLDREYYGYTF.

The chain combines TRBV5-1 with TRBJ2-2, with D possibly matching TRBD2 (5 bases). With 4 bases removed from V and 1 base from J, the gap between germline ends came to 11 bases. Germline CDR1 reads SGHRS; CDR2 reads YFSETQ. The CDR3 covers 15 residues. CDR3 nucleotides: TGCGCCAGCAGCGACCTCCGGGGGAACACCGGGGAGCTGTTTTTT. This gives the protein CASSDLRGNTGELFF.

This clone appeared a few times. The DNA of the CDR3 is TGTGCCAGCAGTTTCAGGGGGCCTAATTACAATGAGCAGTTCTTC. Protein product: CASSFRGPNYNEQFF. The chain combines TRBV27 with TRBJ2-1; 8 nucleotides match TRBD1. Trimming removed 3 bases from V and 4 bases from J; junction bases left unmatched: 5. Germline values: CDR1 MNHEY, CDR2 SMNVEV (reference sequence). CDR3 length: 15 amino acids.

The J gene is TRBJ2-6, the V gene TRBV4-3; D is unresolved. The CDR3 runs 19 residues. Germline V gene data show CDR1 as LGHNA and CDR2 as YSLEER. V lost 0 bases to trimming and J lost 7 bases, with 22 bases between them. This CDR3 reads CASSQDIEGRAWGANVLTF. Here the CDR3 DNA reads TGCGCCAGCAGCCAAGATATAGAAGGCAGAGCTTGGGGAGCCAACGTCCTGACTTTC.

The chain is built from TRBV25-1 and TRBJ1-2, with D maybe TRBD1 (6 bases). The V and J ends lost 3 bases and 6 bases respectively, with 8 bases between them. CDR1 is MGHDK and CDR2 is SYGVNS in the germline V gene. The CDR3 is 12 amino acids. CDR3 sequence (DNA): TGTGCCAGCAGTGACAGGACAGATGGCTACACCTTC. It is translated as CASSDRTDGYTF.

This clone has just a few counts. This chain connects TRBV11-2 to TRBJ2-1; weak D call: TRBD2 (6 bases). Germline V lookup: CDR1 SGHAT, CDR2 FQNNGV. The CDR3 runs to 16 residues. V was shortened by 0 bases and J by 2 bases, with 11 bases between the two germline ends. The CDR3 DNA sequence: TGTGCCAGCAGCTTAGAGCCCGCGGGGACCTACAATGAGCAGTTCTTC. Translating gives CASSLEPAGTYNEQFF.

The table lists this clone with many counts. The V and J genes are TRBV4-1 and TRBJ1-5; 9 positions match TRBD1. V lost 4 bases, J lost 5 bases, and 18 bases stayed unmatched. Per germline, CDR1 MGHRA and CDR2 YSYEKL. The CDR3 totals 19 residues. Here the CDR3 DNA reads TGCGCCAGCAGCCCCACACCGGTAATAGGGACAGGGACAGATCAGCCCCAGCATTTT. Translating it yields CASSPTPVIGTGTDQPQHF.

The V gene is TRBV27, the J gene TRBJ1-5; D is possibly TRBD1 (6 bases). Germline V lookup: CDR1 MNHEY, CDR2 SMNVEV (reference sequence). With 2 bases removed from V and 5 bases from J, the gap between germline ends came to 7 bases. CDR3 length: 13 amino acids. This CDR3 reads CASSLGGHQPQHF. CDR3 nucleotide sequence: TGTGCCAGCAGTTTAGGGGGGCATCAGCCCCAGCATTTT.

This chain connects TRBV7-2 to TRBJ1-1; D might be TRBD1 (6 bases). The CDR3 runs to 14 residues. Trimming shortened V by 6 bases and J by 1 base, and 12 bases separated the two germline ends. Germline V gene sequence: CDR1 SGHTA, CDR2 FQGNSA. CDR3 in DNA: TGTGCCAGCAGTCTCCAGGGGCGGAACACTGAAGCTTTCTTT. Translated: CASSLQGRNTEAFF.

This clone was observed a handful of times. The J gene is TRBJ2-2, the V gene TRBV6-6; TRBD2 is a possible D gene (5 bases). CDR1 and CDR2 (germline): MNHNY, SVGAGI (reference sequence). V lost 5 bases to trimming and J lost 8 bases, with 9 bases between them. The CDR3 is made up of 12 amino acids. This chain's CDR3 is CASSPRVGELFF. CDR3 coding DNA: TGTGCCAGCAGTCCGAGGGTAGGGGAGCTGTTTTTT.

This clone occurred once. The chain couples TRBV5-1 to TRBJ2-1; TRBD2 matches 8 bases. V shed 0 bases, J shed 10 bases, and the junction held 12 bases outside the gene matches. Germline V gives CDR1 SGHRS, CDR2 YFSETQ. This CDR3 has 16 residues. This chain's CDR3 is CASSLGTAGDLREQFF. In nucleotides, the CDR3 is TGCGCCAGCAGCTTGGGGACAGCGGGGGATCTGAGGGAGCAGTTCTTC.

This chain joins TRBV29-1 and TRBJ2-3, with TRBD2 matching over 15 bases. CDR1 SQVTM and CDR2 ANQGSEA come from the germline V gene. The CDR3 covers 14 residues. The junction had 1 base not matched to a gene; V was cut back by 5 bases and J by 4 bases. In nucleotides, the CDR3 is TGCAGCGTTTGGACTAGCGGGGGGGCAGATACGCAGTATTTT. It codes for CSVWTSGGADTQYF.

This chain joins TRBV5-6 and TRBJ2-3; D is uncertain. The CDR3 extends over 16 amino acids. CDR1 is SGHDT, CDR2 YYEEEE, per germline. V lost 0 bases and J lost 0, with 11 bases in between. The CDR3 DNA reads TGTGCCAGCAGCTTGGCCGCTTTCGGGAGCACAGATACGCAGTATTTT. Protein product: CASSLAAFGSTDTQYF.

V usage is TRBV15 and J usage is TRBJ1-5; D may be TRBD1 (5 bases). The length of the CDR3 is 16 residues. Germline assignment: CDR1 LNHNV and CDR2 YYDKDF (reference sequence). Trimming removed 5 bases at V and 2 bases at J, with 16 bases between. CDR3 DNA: TGTGCCACCAGCCCGAGGGGAGGGGAGGGCAATCAGCCCCAGCATTTT. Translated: CATSPRGGEGNQPQHF.

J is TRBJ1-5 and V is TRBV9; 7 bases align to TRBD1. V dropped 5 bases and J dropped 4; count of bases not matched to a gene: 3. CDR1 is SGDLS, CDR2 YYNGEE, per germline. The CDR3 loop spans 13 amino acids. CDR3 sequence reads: CASSTGVNQPQHF. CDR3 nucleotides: TGTGCCAGCAGTACAGGGGTGAATCAGCCCCAGCATTTT.

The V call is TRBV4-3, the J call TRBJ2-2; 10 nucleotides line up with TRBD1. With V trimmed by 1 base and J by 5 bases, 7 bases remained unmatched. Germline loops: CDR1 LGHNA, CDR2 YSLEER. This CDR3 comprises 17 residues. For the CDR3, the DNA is TGCGCCAGCAGCCAAGGGGGACAGGGGATCGAGACCGGGGAGCTGTTTTTT. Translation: CASSQGGQGIETGELFF.

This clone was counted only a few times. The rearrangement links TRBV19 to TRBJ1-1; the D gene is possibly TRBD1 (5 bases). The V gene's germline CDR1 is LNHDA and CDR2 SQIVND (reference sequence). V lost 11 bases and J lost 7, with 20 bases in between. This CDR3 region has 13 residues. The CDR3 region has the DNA TGTGCCTCGATCTCGCGCAGGGTCTTTGAAGCTTTCTTT. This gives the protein CASISRRVFEAFF.

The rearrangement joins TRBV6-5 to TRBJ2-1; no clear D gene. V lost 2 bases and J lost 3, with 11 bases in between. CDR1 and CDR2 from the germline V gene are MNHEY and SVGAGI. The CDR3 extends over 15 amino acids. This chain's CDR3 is CASSYGPNIYNEQFF. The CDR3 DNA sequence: TGTGCCAGCAGTTACGGGCCGAATATCTACAATGAGCAGTTCTTC.

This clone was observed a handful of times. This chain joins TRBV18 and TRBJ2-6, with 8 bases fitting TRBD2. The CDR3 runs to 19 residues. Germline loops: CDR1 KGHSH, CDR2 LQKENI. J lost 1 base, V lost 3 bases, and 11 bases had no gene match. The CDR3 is CASSPFSDGGASGANVLTF. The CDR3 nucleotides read TGTGCCAGCTCACCCTTCTCGGACGGGGGGGCTTCTGGGGCCAACGTCCTGACTTTC.

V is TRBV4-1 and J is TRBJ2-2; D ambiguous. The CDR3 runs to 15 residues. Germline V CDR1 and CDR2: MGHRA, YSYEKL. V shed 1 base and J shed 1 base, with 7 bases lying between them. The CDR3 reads CASSQVGLNTGELFF. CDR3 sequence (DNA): TGCGCCAGCAGCCAAGTAGGGCTGAACACCGGGGAGCTGTTTTTT.

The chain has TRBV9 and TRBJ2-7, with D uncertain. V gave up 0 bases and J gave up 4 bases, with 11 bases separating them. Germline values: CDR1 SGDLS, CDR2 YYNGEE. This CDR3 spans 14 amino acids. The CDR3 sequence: CASSVAVGDYEQYF. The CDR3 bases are TGTGCCAGCAGCGTAGCTGTCGGAGATTACGAGCAGTACTTC. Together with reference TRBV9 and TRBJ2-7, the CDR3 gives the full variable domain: DSGVTQTPKHLITATGQRVTLRCSPRSGDLSVYWYQQSLDQGLQFLIQYYNGEERAKGNILERFSAQQFPDLHSELNLSSLELGDSALYFCASSVAVGDYEQYFGPGTRLTVT.

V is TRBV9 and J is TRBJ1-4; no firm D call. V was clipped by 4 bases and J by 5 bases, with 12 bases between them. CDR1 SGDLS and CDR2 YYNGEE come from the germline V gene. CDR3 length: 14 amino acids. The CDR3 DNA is TGTGCCAGCAGCCCCTGGGGAAAGAATGAAAAACTGTTTTTT. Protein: CASSPWGKNEKLFF.

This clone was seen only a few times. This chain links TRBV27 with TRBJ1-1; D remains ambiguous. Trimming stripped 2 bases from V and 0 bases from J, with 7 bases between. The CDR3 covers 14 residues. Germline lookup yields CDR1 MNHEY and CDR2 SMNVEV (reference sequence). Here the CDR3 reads CASSLNRMNTEAFF. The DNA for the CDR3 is TGTGCCAGCAGTTTAAACAGAATGAACACTGAAGCTTTCTTT.